Following are 9 T cell receptor beta chains from one sample sequenced in a study of monozygotic twins with inflammatory bowel disease. TCRdb re-called the 5' RACE reads and shows each CDR3 protein once, DNA omitted. The sample holds 70,000 to 95,000 distinct CDR3 sequences. Sample: blood. The receptors derive from a human donor with ulcerative colitis or Crohn's disease, or a healthy co-twin of an affected twin (not recorded which).

The V call is TRBV12-3 or TRBV12-4, the J call TRBJ2-3; TCRdb names TRBD2, which stays unverified in the absence of DNA. CDR3 length equals 16 residues. CDR3 loop: CASSPLLVAGTDTQYF.

The genes are TRBV7-6 and TRBJ2-1. The CDR3 is made up of 15 amino acids. Germline CDR1 and CDR2: SGHVS and FNYEAQ. The CDR3: CASSLELVAYNEQFF.

The chain employs TRBV9 and TRBJ2-4; TCRdb reports TRBD2, a call that lacks DNA to check it against. This CDR3 contains 21 residues. Germline V gene lookup returns CDR1 SGDLS and CDR2 YYNGEE. CDR3 loop: CASSPLREVIAGDLAKNIQYF.

The chain recombines TRBV10-3 with TRBJ2-2; without DNA, the TCRdb call of TRBD2 cannot be checked. In germline, CDR1 is ENHRY, CDR2 SYGVKD. The CDR3 contains 16 residues. CDR3 sequence: CAISSSGGSNTGELFF.

This chain links TRBV5-1 with TRBJ2-5. Germline CDR1 SGHRS, CDR2 YFSETQ. This CDR3 comprises 11 residues. The CDR3 sequence is CASRSGETQYF.

The chain has TRBV2 and TRBJ2-3; TCRdb gives TRBD2 as the D gene, but with no DNA this cannot be confirmed. This CDR3 is built from 16 residues. CDR1 and CDR2 from the germline V gene are SNHLY and FYNNEI. The CDR3 reads CASSEPLPVGPDTQYF. Combining the CDR3 with reference TRBV2 and TRBJ2-3 gives the whole variable domain EPEVTQTPSHQVTQMGQEVILRCVPISNHLYFYWYRQILGQKVEFLVSFYNNEISEKSEIFDDQFSVERPDGSNFTLKIRSTKLEDSAMYFCASSEPLPVGPDTQYFGPGTRLTVL.

The rearrangement joins TRBV5-5 to TRBJ2-5; TCRdb's D call of TRBD2 is untestable without DNA. The germline CDR1 and CDR2 sequences are SGHKS and YYEKEE (reference sequence). The CDR3 runs to 15 residues. This CDR3 reads CASSSGALSQETQYF.

This chain links TRBV10-3 with TRBJ1-6; the TRBD1 assignment by TCRdb is unverifiable without DNA. Germline CDR1 reads ENHRY; CDR2 reads SYGVKD. The CDR3 totals 15 residues. The CDR3 is CAISAQQGGNSPLHF.

The chain combines TRBV4-2 with TRBJ1-4; TCRdb reports TRBD1, a call that lacks DNA to check it against. This CDR3 spans 15 amino acids. Germline V CDR1 and CDR2: LGHNA, YNFKEQ. The CDR3 protein is CASSQELGPREKLFF.